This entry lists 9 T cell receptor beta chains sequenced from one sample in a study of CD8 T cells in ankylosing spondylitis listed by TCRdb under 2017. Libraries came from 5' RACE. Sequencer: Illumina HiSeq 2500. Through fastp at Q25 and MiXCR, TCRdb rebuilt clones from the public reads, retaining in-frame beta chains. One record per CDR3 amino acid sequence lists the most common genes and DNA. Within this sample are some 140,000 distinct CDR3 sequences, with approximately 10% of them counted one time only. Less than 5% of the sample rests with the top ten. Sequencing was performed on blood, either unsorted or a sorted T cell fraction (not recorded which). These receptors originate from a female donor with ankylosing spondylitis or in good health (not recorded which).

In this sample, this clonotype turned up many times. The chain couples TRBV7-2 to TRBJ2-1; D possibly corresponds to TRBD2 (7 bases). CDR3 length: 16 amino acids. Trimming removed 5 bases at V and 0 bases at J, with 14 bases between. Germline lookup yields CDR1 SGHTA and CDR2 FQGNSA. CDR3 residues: CASSQAGTRSYNEQFF. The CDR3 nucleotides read TGTGCCAGCAGCCAAGCGGGGACACGCTCCTACAATGAGCAGTTCTTC.

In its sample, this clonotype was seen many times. The CDR3 region is CSARVGLGISYNEQFF. CDR3 DNA: TGCAGTGCTAGAGTGGGGCTAGGCATCTCCTACAATGAGCAGTTCTTC. The chain combines TRBV20-1 with TRBJ2-1; D is possibly TRBD1 (5 bases). Germline-derived CDR1 and CDR2 are DFQATT and SNEGSKA (reference sequence). The CDR3 totals 16 residues. V was pared by 1 base and J by 0 bases, with 13 bases between.

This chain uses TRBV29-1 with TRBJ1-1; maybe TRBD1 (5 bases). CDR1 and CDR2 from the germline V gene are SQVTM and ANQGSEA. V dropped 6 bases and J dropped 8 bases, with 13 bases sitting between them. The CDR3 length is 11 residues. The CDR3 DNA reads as TGCAGCGTCCCCGGGGGGGTAGAAGCTTTCTTT. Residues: CSVPGGVEAFF.

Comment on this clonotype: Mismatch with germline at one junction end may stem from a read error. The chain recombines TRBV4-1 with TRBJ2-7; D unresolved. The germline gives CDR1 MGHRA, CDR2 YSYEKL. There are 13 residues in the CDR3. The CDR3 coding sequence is TGCGCCAGCAGCCAAGATATGAGTTACGAGCAGCACTTC. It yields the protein CASSQDMSYEQHF.

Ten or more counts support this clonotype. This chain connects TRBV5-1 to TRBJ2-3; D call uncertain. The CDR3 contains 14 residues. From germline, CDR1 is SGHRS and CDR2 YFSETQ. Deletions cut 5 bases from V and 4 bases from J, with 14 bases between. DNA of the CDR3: TGCGCCAGCAGTCAACTTGATGGGGCAGATACGCAGTATTTT. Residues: CASSQLDGADTQYF.

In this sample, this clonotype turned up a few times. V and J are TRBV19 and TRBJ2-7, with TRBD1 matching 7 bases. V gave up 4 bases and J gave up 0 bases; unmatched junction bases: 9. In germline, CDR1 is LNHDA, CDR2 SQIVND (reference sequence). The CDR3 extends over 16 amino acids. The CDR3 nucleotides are TGTGCCAGTAGTACACACAGGGGCGCCAGCTCCTACGAGCAGTACTTC. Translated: CASSTHRGASSYEQYF. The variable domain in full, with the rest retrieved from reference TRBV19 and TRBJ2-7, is DGGITQSPKYLFRKEGQNVTLSCEQNLNHDAMYWYRQDPGQGLRLIYYSQIVNDFQKGDIAEGYSVSREKKESFPLTVTSAQKNPTAFYLCASSTHRGASSYEQYFGPGTRLTVT.

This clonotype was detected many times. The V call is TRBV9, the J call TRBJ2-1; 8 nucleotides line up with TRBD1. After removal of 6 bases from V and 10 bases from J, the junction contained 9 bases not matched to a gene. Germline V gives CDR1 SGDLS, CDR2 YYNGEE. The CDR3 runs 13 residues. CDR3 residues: CASTSLDRVEQFF. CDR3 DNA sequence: TGTGCCAGCACCTCCTTGGACAGGGTCGAGCAGTTCTTC.

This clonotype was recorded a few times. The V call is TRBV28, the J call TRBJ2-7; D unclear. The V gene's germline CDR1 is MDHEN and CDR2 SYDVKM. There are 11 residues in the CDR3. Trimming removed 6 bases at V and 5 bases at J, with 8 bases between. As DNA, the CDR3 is TGTGCCAGCAGGGGCAAGGACGAGCAGTACTTC. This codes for CASRGKDEQYF.

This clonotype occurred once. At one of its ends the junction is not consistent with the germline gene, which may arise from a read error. The CDR3 is CAGGTFQNTAAFF. Here the CDR3 DNA reads TGTGCCGGAGGGACGTTTCAAAACACTGCAGCTTTCTTT. This sequence joins TRBV2 and TRBJ1-1, with D possibly being TRBD1 (5 bases). The germline CDR1 and CDR2 sequences are SNHLY and FYNNEI. This CDR3 region has 13 residues.